The next 27 T cell receptor beta chains were all read from a single sample in a study of shared clonotypes between healthy human individuals. Clones were sequenced by immunoSEQ multiplex PCR, and TCRdb holds only the in-frame ones, with some missing. The table has about 2.4 million clones, roughly 93% seen once. Sequenced sample: naive CD4+ T cells from PBMCs. As for subset: CD45RA+ positively selected. These receptors were taken from a man between 18 and 35 years old in good health. Some clones in this sample may be carry-over from other donors' samples.

The chain joins TRBV10-1 to TRBJ2-1, with 13 bases identical to TRBD2. CDR1 and CDR2 (germline): WNHNN, SYGVQD (reference sequence). The CDR3 sequence is 15 residues long. Unmatched junction bases numbered 6, after V lost 7 bases and J lost 6 bases. The CDR3 nucleotides are TGCGCCAGCAAAGACGGGACTAGCGGGGCCAATGAGCAGTTCTTC. It specifies CASKDGTSGANEQFF.

The chain carries TRBV19 and TRBJ1-2, with D possibly being TRBD1 (6 bases). V was cut by 6 bases and J by 4 bases, with 21 bases left in between. Germline-derived CDR1 and CDR2 are LNHDA and SQIVND (reference sequence). This CDR3 has 16 residues. CDR3 sequence: CASRDYRDTQIYGYTF. The CDR3 DNA is TGTGCCAGTAGGGATTACAGGGACACTCAGATCTATGGCTACACCTTC. Full variable domain (outside the CDR3, taken from reference TRBV19 and TRBJ1-2): DGGITQSPKYLFRKEGQNVTLSCEQNLNHDAMYWYRQDPGQGLRLIYYSQIVNDFQKGDIAEGYSVSREKKESFPLTVTSAQKNPTAFYLCASRDYRDTQIYGYTFGSGTRLTVV.

The chain joins TRBV7-7 to TRBJ2-1, with 8 bases that match TRBD2. The germline V gene has CDR1 SSHAT and CDR2 FNYEAQ (reference sequence). V gave up 5 bases and J gave up 4 bases; unmatched junction bases: 7. This CDR3 comprises 15 residues. CDR3 loop: CASSPGIAGYNEQFF. CDR3 nucleotides: TGTGCCAGCAGCCCCGGGATAGCGGGGTACAATGAGCAGTTCTTC.

The rearrangement links TRBV10-3 to TRBJ2-3; 7 bases line up with TRBD2. Germline values: CDR1 ENHRY, CDR2 SYGVKD. Trimming cost V 0 bases and J 0 bases; bases outside gene matches: 3. CDR3 length: 16 amino acids. CDR3 loop: CAISESGSGSTDTQYF. The CDR3 nucleotides are TGTGCCATCAGTGAGTCGGGTAGCGGGAGCACAGATACGCAGTATTTT.

The gene calls are TRBV5-1 and TRBJ2-7; 7 nucleotides match TRBD1. Germline CDR1 SGHRS, CDR2 YFSETQ. Trimming at V came to 4 bases and at J to 5 bases, leaving 12 bases not matched to a gene. The CDR3 consists of 15 residues. The CDR3 nucleotides are TGCGCCAGCAGCCTGGGACAGTCAGGGGTCCACGAGCAGTACTTC. Translating gives CASSLGQSGVHEQYF. Filled out from reference TRBV5-1 and TRBJ2-7, the complete variable domain reads KAGVTQTPRYLIKTRGQQVTLSCSPISGHRSVSWYQQTPGQGLQFLFEYFSETQRNKGNFPGRFSGRQFSNSRSEMNVSTLELGDSALYLCASSLGQSGVHEQYFGPGTRLTVT.

The chain combines TRBV7-3 with TRBJ2-2; no definite D call. This CDR3 is 14 amino acids long. Trimming left V 5 bases short and J 1 base short, with 8 bases between. CDR1 is SGHTA and CDR2 is FQGTGA in the germline V gene. This CDR3 reads CASSQVRNTGELFF. DNA for the CDR3: TGTGCCAGCAGCCAAGTTCGGAACACCGGGGAGCTGTTTTTT.

The chain carries TRBV11-2 and TRBJ2-2; perhaps TRBD2 as D (5 bases). V dropped 5 bases and J dropped 4 bases, with 8 bases sitting between them. Germline CDR1 is SGHAT and CDR2 is FQNNGV. This CDR3 comprises 13 residues. Here the CDR3 DNA reads TGTGCCAGCAGCCAACTAGTCACCGGGGAGCTGTTTTTT. As protein: CASSQLVTGELFF.

The V and J genes are TRBV4-3 and TRBJ2-2; maybe TRBD1 (6 bases). The CDR3 runs 13 residues. The germline V gene encodes CDR1 LGHNA and CDR2 YSLEER. Trimming removed 1 base at V and 9 bases at J, with 9 bases between. The chain's CDR3 is CASSQVGGRELFF. The CDR3 DNA reads as TGCGCCAGCAGCCAAGTTGGGGGCAGGGAGCTGTTTTTT.

This sequence joins TRBV5-1 and TRBJ2-5; the D gene is possibly TRBD1 (7 bases). V shed 3 bases and J shed 4 bases, with 22 bases lying between them. The germline V gene has CDR1 SGHRS and CDR2 YFSETQ. CDR3 length equals 17 residues. The CDR3 loop reads CASSSRGTETLRETQYF. The CDR3 nucleotides read TGCGCCAGCAGCTCCCGGGGGACAGAGACCCTTAGAGAGACCCAGTACTTC.

The CDR3 here is CASSSQYYNQPQHF. CDR3 sequence (DNA): TGTGCCAGCAGCTCACAGTATTACAATCAGCCCCAGCATTTT. V usage is TRBV7-2 and J usage is TRBJ1-5; unclear D gene. This CDR3 has 14 residues. Germline-derived CDR1 and CDR2 are SGHTA and FQGNSA. V was cut by 4 bases and J by 3 bases, with 10 bases left in between.

This clone was counted a few times. The chain recombines TRBV18 with TRBJ1-1; a weak D match, TRBD1 (5 bases). There are 15 residues in the CDR3. The germline V gene has CDR1 KGHSH and CDR2 LQKENI. Between the trimmed V and J ends, which lost 4 bases and 4 bases, there was a span of 16 bases. CDR3: CASSRLPQGSTEAFF. CDR3 DNA sequence: TGTGCCAGCTCACGCCTCCCGCAGGGTAGCACTGAAGCTTTCTTT.

Of note for this clone: The sample contains more than one DNA sequence encoding this CDR3. The chain combines TRBV18 with TRBJ1-5, with no clear D. This CDR3 has 13 residues. Germline CDR1 and CDR2: KGHSH and LQKENI. The V and J ends lost 6 bases and 6 bases respectively, with 12 bases between them. The CDR3 sequence is CASSPAGGQPQHF. CDR3 bases: TGTGCCAGCTCCCCCGCGGGCGGTCAGCCCCAGCATTTT.

The chain carries TRBV28 and TRBJ2-5; 12 nucleotides match TRBD2. CDR3 size: 14 residues. Germline lookup yields CDR1 MDHEN and CDR2 SYDVKM. V was pared by 5 bases and J by 5 bases, with 3 bases of the junction left unmatched. The CDR3 nucleotides are TGTGCCAGCAGTCGACTAGCGGGAGCGGAGACCCAGTACTTC. Translated: CASSRLAGAETQYF.

The rearrangement links TRBV19 to TRBJ1-4, with unresolved D. The CDR3 loop spans 16 amino acids. From germline, CDR1 is LNHDA and CDR2 SQIVND (reference sequence). V gave up 3 bases and J gave up 0 bases, with 11 bases separating them. The CDR3 is CASSIGPYATNEKLFF. The DNA of the CDR3 is TGTGCCAGTAGTATTGGACCGTACGCAACTAATGAAAAACTGTTTTTT. Full variable domain (outside the CDR3, taken from reference TRBV19 and TRBJ1-4): DGGITQSPKYLFRKEGQNVTLSCEQNLNHDAMYWYRQDPGQGLRLIYYSQIVNDFQKGDIAEGYSVSREKKESFPLTVTSAQKNPTAFYLCASSIGPYATNEKLFFGSGTQLSVL.

This clone has just a few counts. CDR3 nucleotide sequence: TGTGCCAGCAGCCCTCTGGATGGAAGCTTCAGCGAAGCTTTCTTT. This encodes CASSPLDGSFSEAFF. The V and J genes are TRBV5-6 and TRBJ1-1; D is undetermined. The V end was cut by 4 bases, the J end by 8 bases, with 21 bases between. In germline, CDR1 is SGHDT, CDR2 YYEEEE. The CDR3 consists of 15 residues. The entire variable domain, with the rest obtained from reference TRBV5-6 and TRBJ1-1, is as follows: DAGVTQSPTHLIKTRGQQVTLRCSPKSGHDTVSWYQQALGQGPQFIFQYYEEEERQRGNFPDRFSGHQFPNYSSELNVNALLLGDSALYLCASSPLDGSFSEAFFGQGTRLTVV.

The V gene is TRBV29-1, the J gene TRBJ1-3; tentative D call: TRBD1 (6 bases). Germline V gene data show CDR1 as SQVTM and CDR2 as ANQGSEA. Trimming pared 4 bases from V and 4 bases from J, leaving 11 bases between. The CDR3 totals 13 residues. CDR3: CSVAGVSGNTIYF. CDR3 bases: TGCAGCGTTGCAGGGGTGTCCGGAAACACCATATATTTT. Variable domain in full (rest from reference TRBV29-1 and TRBJ1-3): SAVISQKPSRDICQRGTSLTIQCQVDSQVTMMFWYRQQPGQSLTLIATANQGSEATYESGFVIDKFPISRPNLTFSTLTVSNMSPEDSSIYLCSVAGVSGNTIYFGEGSWLTVV.

This chain joins TRBV4-2 and TRBJ1-1, with D tentatively TRBD1 (6 bases). V was clipped by 1 base and J by 2 bases, with 14 bases between them. Germline V gene data show CDR1 as LGHNA and CDR2 as YNFKEQ. The CDR3 spans 16 residues. CDR3 loop: CASSQVARQDNTEAFF. For the CDR3, the DNA is TGTGCCAGCAGCCAAGTTGCGAGACAGGATAACACTGAAGCTTTCTTT.

The chain recombines TRBV6-1 with TRBJ1-3, with D uncertain. Germline V lookup: CDR1 MNHNS, CDR2 SASEGT. The CDR3 length is 14 residues. Trimming removed 4 bases at V and 1 base at J, with 8 bases between. The CDR3 reads CASSVGWSGNTIYF. The CDR3 bases are TGTGCCAGCAGTGTGGGGTGGTCTGGAAACACCATATATTTT.

Points on this clone: A read error may account for a junction end that differs from germline. The rearrangement links TRBV20-1 to TRBJ1-2; TRBD1 is a possible D gene (5 bases). This CDR3 has 11 amino acids. Germline lookup yields CDR1 DFQATT and CDR2 SNEGSKA (reference sequence). Here the CDR3 reads CSAGDPTLLSF. Here the CDR3 DNA reads TGCAGTGCCGGGGACCCCACCCTTCTAAGCTTC.

The DNA for the CDR3 is TGCGCCAGCAGCTTTTTAGCGGGAGGGCCGCAAGAGCAGTTCTTC. This encodes CASSFLAGGPQEQFF. This chain uses TRBV5-1 with TRBJ2-1, with 11 bases identical to TRBD2. This CDR3 has 15 residues. Germline CDR1 reads SGHRS; CDR2 reads YFSETQ. J gave up 10 bases and V 2 bases, and 8 bases lay outside the gene matches.

This clone was seen more than once but under ten times. The chain carries TRBV5-1 and TRBJ1-1; 7 bases align to TRBD1. Germline V lookup: CDR1 SGHRS, CDR2 YFSETQ. The CDR3 sequence is 14 residues long. Trimming took 4 bases from V and 2 from J; bases not matched to a gene: 5. CDR3 residues: CASSATGRNTEAFF. CDR3 in DNA: TGCGCCAGCAGCGCGACAGGGCGTAACACTGAAGCTTTCTTT.

This chain links TRBV29-1 with TRBJ1-5; tentative D call: TRBD1 (5 bases). The germline V gene encodes CDR1 SQVTM and CDR2 ANQGSEA. Trimming stripped 5 bases from V and 4 bases from J, with 12 bases between. The CDR3 loop spans 13 amino acids. The DNA for the CDR3 is TGCAGCGTTAAGCAGGGACCAAATCAGCCCCAGCATTTT. Its translation: CSVKQGPNQPQHF.

V gene TRBV11-2 combines with J gene TRBJ1-1; TRBD1 is a possible D gene (6 bases). The CDR3 covers 15 residues. V lost 2 bases, J lost 0 bases, and 10 bases lay in between. CDR1 SGHAT and CDR2 FQNNGV come from the germline V gene. The CDR3 reads CASSLIQGMNTEAFF. The DNA for the CDR3 is TGTGCCAGCAGCTTAATACAGGGCATGAACACTGAAGCTTTCTTT.

This chain links TRBV2 with TRBJ1-2; TRBD1 aligns across 8 bases. This CDR3 has 15 residues. The ends lost 5 bases at V and 8 bases at J; junction bases unmatched: 13. From germline, CDR1 is SNHLY and CDR2 FYNNEI. The CDR3 DNA reads as TGTGCCAGCAGTAACCGACAGGGGTTCGGGCGAGGCTACACCTTC. It translates to CASSNRQGFGRGYTF.

The V gene is TRBV11-2, the J gene TRBJ1-2; possibly TRBD1 for D (5 bases). CDR1 is SGHAT, CDR2 FQNNGV, per germline. The CDR3 is made up of 15 amino acids. Trimming took 1 base from V and 2 from J, leaving 11 bases between them. CDR3 loop: CASSLVATVNYGYTF. CDR3 nucleotides: TGTGCCAGCAGCTTAGTTGCGACAGTGAACTATGGCTACACCTTC.

This clone was recorded once. V and J are TRBV5-1 and TRBJ2-6, with 8 bases that match TRBD1. The CDR3 runs 18 residues. The J segment lost 1 base and the V segment lost 2 bases, leaving 8 bases of the junction unmatched. In germline, CDR1 is SGHRS, CDR2 YFSETQ. CDR3 coding DNA: TGCGCCAGCAGCTTTAACGGCCAGGGGGCTTCTGGGGCCAACGTCCTGACTTTC. This sequence encodes CASSFNGQGASGANVLTF.

Regarding this clone: Other DNA variants within this sample encode the same CDR3. J is TRBJ2-7 and V is TRBV5-4; D not resolved. V was shortened by 0 bases and J by 2 bases, with 9 bases between the two germline ends. Germline V gene lookup returns CDR1 SGHNT and CDR2 YYREEE (reference sequence). This CDR3 has 14 residues. CDR3 bases: TGTGCCAGCAGCTTGGGTGTGGGTCCCTACGAGCAGTACTTC. Translation: CASSLGVGPYEQYF.